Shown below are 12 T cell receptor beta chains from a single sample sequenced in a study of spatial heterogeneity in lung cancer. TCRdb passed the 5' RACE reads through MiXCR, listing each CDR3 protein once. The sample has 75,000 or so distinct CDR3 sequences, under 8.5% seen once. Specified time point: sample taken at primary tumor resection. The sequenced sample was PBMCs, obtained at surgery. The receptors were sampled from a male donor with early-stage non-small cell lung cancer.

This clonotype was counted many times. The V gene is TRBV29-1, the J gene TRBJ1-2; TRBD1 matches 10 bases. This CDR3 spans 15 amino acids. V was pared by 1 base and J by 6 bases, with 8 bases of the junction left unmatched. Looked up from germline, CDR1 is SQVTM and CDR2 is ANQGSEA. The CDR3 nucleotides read TGCAGCGTTGAAGGTTCGCGGGACAGGGGTAATGGCTACACCTTC. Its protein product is CSVEGSRDRGNGYTF.

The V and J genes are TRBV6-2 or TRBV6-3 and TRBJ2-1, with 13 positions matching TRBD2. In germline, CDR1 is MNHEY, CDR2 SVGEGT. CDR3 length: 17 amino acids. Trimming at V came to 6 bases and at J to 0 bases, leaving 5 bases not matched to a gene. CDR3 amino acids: CASSLRTSGSSYNEQFF. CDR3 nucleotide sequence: TGTGCCAGCAGCCTAAGGACTAGCGGGAGCTCCTACAATGAGCAGTTCTTC.

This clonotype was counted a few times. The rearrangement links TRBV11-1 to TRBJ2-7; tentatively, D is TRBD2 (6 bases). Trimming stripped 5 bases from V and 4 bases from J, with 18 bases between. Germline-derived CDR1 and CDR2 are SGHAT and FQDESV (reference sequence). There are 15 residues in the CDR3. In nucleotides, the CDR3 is TGTGCCAGCAGCCTCACCTCGGGACTCGTTTACGAGCAGTACTTC. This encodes CASSLTSGLVYEQYF.

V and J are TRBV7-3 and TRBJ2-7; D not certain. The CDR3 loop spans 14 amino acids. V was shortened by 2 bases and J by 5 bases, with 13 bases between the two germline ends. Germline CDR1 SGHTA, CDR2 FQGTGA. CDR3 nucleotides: TGTGCCAGCAGCTTAGGGTTTTCCACTGACGAGCAGTACTTC. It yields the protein CASSLGFSTDEQYF.

The CDR3 sequence: CASSPNPRLAGGYEQYF. The CDR3, as DNA: TGTGCCAGCAGCCCCAACCCCCGACTAGCGGGAGGCTACGAGCAGTACTTC. This chain uses TRBV7-2 with TRBJ2-7, with 13 positions matching TRBD2. The CDR3 sequence is 17 residues long. The junction had 10 bases not matched to a gene; V was cut back by 5 bases and J by 3 bases. Germline CDR1 and CDR2: SGHTA and FQGNSA.

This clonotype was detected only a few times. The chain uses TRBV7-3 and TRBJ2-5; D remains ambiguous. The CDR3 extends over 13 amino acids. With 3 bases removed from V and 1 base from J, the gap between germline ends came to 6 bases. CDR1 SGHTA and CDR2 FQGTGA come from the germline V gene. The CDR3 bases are TGTGCCAGCAGCTTTGGGGTCCAAGAGACCCAGTACTTC. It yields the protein CASSFGVQETQYF. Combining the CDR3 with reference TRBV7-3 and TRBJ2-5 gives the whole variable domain GAGVSQTPSNKVTEKGKYVELRCDPISGHTALYWYRQSLGQGPEFLIYFQGTGAADDSGLPNDRFFAVRPEGSVSTLKIQRTERGDSAVYLCASSFGVQETQYFGPGTRLLVL.

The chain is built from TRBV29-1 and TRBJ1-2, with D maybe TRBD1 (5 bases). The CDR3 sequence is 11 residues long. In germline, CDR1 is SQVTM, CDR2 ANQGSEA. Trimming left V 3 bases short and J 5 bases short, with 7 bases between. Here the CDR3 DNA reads TGCAGCGTTGACAGGGCTTATGGCTACACCTTC. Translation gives CSVDRAYGYTF.

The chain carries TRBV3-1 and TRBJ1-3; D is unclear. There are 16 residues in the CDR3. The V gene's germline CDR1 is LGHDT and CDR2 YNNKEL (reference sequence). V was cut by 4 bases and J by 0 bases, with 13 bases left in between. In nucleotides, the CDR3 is TGTGCCAGCAGCCCGACGCCGGGTAGCTCTGGAAACACCATATATTTT. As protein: CASSPTPGSSGNTIYF.

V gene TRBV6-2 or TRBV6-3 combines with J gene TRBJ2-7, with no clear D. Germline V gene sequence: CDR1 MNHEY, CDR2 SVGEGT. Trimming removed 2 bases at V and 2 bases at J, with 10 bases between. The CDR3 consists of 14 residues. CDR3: CASSYPAVPYEQYF. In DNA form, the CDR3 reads TGTGCCAGCAGTTACCCCGCGGTCCCCTACGAGCAGTACTTC.

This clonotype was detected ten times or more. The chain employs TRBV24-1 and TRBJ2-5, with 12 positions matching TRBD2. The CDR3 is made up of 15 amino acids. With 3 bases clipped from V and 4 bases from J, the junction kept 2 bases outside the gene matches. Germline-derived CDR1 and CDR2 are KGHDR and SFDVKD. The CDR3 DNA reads TGTGCCACCAGTGATCCGGGACTAGCGGGAGAGACCCAGTACTTC. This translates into CATSDPGLAGETQYF.

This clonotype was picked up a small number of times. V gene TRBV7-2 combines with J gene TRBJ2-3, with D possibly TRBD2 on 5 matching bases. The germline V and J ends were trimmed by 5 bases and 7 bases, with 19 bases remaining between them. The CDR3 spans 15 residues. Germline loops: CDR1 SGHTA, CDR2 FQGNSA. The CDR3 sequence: CASSLAGLTLNTQYF. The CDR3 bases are TGTGCCAGCAGCCTGGCCGGACTGACATTGAATACGCAGTATTTT.

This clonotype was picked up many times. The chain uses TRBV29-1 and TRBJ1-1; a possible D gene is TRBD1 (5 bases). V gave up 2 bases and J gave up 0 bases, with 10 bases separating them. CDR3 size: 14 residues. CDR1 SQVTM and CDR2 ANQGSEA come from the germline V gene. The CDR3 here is CSVENRPVNTEAFF. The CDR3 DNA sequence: TGCAGCGTTGAAAACAGGCCCGTGAACACTGAAGCTTTCTTT.